This TCR beta chain was identified during a study of blood T cell repertoires in COVID-19. The wider study: In each case, the material was cDNA or gDNA derived from T cells, B-cell-depleted T cells, or PBMCs.

Sequencing was performed with immunoSEQ multiplex PCR; in TCRdb, only in-frame clones are kept and a portion is missing. Counted here are 170,000 or so clones, around 79% occurring once; the ten biggest clones make up about 26%. The V and J ends lost 3 bases and 4 bases respectively, with 10 bases between them. This CDR3 has 13 amino acids. From germline, CDR1 is LGHNT and CDR2 FRNRAP. The V and J genes are TRBV12-5 and TRBJ2-7; tentatively, D is TRBD1 (5 bases). Sequencing input: peripheral blood. This clonotype was sampled from a woman in her sixties or seventies with acute or convalescent COVID-19. The CDR3 sequence is CASGFAQGYEQYF. The CDR3 DNA sequence: TGTGCTAGTGGTTTTGCGCAGGGATACGAGCAGTACTTC.